This T cell receptor (beta chain) is drawn from a study of long-term antiretroviral therapy in people with HIV (dated by TCRdb to between 2020 and 2023). Some background on the complete study: Collection of the earliest samples took place about a decade ahead of the 2015 WHO recommendation for immediate ART, at a time when ART was typically delayed until CD4 counts fell. Whether ART initiation and durable HIV suppression were associated with changes in peripheral blood TRB repertoire composition and diversity was tested in a retrospective serial study. About 35% of the 30 participants with HIV were female. The cohort contributed 150 to 200 cryopreserved PBMC samples from 30 adults with confirmed HIV infection, collected serially over a mean of approximately six years (range 1-12). Test extractions of a monoclonal T-cell line alongside some 35 polyclonal samples showed no cross-contamination during QIAcube processing. Here is what the overall study found, with its caveats: Because PBMC availability was limited, only the TCR beta chain was sequenced, with no alpha chain pairing. A significant increase in TRB diversity was found to be associated with ART initiation, although TRB diversity was observed to remain significantly below that of transplant donor controls even after long-term ART. No data were available on ART adherence, viral resistance or therapy changes, limiting inferences about post-ART repertoire changes. Narrower CDR3 length ranges were observed in HIV repertoires than in controls, and an antigen-experienced repertoire with only a slight naive shift after ART was suggested by the network structure. Unsorted PBMC were profiled instead of sorted CD4+ and CD8+ T cells because pre-ART samples had limited cell numbers. Expanded TRB clones identified before ART initiation dominated the repertoire at all time points, although this dominance fluctuated and declined in many PLHIV after ART. The samples were dated from the mid-2000s to the late 2010s, and the ART regimens that were used may be less effective than current ART regimens.

Comment on this clone: The specificity of this receptor is unknown. Base qualities were left out, and no much larger clone turns up one base away.

From the cysteine up to the phenylalanine, the CDR3 has a length of 14 residues. Only the CDR3 DNA stays, 42 bases, in frame from base 1. CDR1 and CDR2 are read off the germline V gene as SGHRS and YFSETQ. V is cut by 1 base and J by 8 bases, and the space between the germline ends is 13 bases. The immunoSEQ hsTCRB v3.0 assay was used at survey level resolution to sequence the TRB variable region. TRB sequencing targeted a depth of roughly 40,000-55,000 T-cell genomes per sample. Pooled TRB libraries were sequenced on an Illumina MiSeq with a v3 150-cycle kit. The original methods were these. Repertoire analysis was run in R within a reproducible Nextflow workflow that covered QC, data transformation and analysis. Custom analyses were implemented in LymphoSeq2, an R package for AIRR-Seq data exploration. A few samples yielding fewer than 5000 total TRB sequences were excluded, leaving about 190 analyzed HIV repertoires. Among the 180 to 200 retained HIV repertoires, 55 to 65 were collected before ART initiation and 120 to 140 were collected after ART initiation. Repertoires were downsampled to 5000 TRB nucleotide sequences, and summary statistics were averaged over 100 downsampling iterations. Only TRB sequences with CDR3 regions of at least seven amino acids were retained for analysis. Diversity was assessed using a clonality score derived from Shannon entropy and using the Gini coefficient. In repertoire networks, the top 5000 CDR3 amino acid sequences were linked whenever an edit distance of one separated two sequences. GLIPH2 predicted antigen specificity groups and MHC restriction for TRB CDR3 amino acid sequences. To flag known CMV, EBV, HIV or tissue antigen associations, CDR3 amino acid sequences were matched against VDJdb and McPAS-TCR. Pre-ART, post-ART and control groups were compared with Wilcoxon signed-rank tests and Holm-Bonferroni correction. The table was pulled from immuneACCESS by TCRdb, which kept in-frame rearrangements only. Such tables lose some clones; where checked, under half of the loss comes from unresolved V genes, and the rest has no known cause. Clone size and the V and J calls come from that table; the DNA yielded D and trimming. In all, the sample holds under 30,000 clones, and around 79% of those were seen once. Of the sample, more than 5.5% is held by the ten largest clones.

To be included, a participant needed at least one PBMC sample from before ART initiation plus at least two post-ART samples. All participants with HIV were treated in the United States of America. Before DNA extraction, cryopreserved samples of 1-10 million PBMC were thawed and then washed. At the time of the earliest PBMC sample, participants with HIV were aged between roughly 20 and 60 years. PBMC samples were contributed by each participant from 1-4 timepoints before ART initiation and 2-8 timepoints after ART initiation, with a median of 7 samples. For every participant, serial HIV viral load, CD4+ T-cell count, ART history and demographic data were obtained. Genomic DNA was extracted from unsorted PBMC with a Qiagen kit on a QIAcube, with processing performed in batches of 12 samples.

The receptor chain draws on TRBV5-1 and TRBJ1-5, with the D segment identity uncertain. The specimen was unsorted PBMCs, collected 1.1 years before starting antiretroviral therapy. This TCR was sampled from a woman aged 25-40 years with HIV. The sequenced DNA: TGCGCCAGCAGCTTGACCGGGAGTAGGGAGCCCCAGCATTTT. This is translated as CASSLTGSREPQHF.